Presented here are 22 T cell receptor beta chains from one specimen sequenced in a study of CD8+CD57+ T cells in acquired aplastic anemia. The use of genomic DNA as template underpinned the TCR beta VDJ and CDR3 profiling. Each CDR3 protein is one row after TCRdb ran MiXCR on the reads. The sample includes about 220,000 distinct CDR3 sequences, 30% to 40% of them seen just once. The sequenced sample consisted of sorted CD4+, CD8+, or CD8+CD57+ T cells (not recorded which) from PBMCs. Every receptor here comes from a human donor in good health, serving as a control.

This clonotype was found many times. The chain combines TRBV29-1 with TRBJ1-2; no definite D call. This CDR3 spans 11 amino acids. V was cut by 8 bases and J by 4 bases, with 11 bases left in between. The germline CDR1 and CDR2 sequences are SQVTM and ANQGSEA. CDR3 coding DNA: TGCAGCACCGAGGCGGTCTATGGCTACACCTTC. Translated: CSTEAVYGYTF. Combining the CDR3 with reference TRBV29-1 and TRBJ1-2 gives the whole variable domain SAVISQKPSRDICQRGTSLTIQCQVDSQVTMMFWYRQQPGQSLTLIATANQGSEATYESGFVIDKFPISRPNLTFSTLTVSNMSPEDSSIYLCSTEAVYGYTFGSGTRLTVV.

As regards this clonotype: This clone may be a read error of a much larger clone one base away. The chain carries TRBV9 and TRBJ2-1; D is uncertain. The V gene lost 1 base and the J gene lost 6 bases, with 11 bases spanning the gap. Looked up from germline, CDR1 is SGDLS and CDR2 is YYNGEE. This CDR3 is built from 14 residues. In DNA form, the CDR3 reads TGTGCCAGCAGCGTACAGTCTCGGCGCAATGAGCAGTTCTTC. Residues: CASSVQSRRNEQFF.

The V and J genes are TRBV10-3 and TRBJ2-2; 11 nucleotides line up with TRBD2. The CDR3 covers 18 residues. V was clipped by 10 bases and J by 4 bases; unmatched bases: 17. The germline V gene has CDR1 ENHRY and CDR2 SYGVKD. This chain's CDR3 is CASRSTSGASWGTGELFF. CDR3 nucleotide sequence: TGTGCCAGCAGGTCGACTAGCGGGGCCTCTTGGGGCACCGGGGAGCTGTTTTTT.

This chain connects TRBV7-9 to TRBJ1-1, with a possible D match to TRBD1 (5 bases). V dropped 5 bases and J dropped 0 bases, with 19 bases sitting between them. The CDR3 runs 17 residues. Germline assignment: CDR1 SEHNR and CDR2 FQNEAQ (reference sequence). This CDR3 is CASSRKRVGVMNTEAFF. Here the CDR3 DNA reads TGTGCCAGCAGCCGAAAACGGGTAGGGGTCATGAACACTGAAGCTTTCTTT.

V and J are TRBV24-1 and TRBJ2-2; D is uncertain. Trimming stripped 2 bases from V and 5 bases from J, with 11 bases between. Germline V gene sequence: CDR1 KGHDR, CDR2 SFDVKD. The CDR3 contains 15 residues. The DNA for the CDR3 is TGTGCCACCAGTGATTCCACCGACCGGACCGGGGAGCTGTTTTTT. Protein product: CATSDSTDRTGELFF.

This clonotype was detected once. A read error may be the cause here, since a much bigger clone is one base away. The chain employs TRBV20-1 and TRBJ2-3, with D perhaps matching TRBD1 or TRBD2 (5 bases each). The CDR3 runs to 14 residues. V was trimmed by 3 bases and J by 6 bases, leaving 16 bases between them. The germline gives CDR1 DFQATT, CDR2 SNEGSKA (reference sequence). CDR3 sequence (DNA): TGCAGTGCTAGTAGAGCCGGGGCTGCTGATACGCAGTATTTT. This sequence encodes CSASRAGAADTQYF.

The chain's CDR3 is CASSPTANQGDQPQHF. Here the CDR3 DNA reads TGTGCCAGCAGCCCAACTGCTAACCAGGGAGATCAGCCCCAGCATTTT. The chain employs TRBV5-4 and TRBJ1-5; D might be TRBD1 (5 bases). The V gene lost 4 bases and the J gene lost 5 bases, with 19 bases spanning the gap. Germline V lookup: CDR1 SGHNT, CDR2 YYREEE (reference sequence). The length of the CDR3 is 16 residues.

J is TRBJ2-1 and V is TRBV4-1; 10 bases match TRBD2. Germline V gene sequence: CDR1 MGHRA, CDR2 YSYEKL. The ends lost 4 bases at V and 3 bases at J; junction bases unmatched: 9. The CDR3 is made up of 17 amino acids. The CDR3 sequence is CASSLGVAGGNYNEQFF. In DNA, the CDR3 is TGCGCCAGCAGCCTGGGGGTAGCGGGAGGCAACTACAATGAGCAGTTCTTC.

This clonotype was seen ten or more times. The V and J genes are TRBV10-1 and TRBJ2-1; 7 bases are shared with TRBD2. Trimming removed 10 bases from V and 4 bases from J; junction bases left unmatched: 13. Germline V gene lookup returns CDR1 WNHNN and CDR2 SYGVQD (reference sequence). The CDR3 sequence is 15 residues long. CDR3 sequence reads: CATSSSRGVYNEQFF. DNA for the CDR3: TGCGCCACCTCTTCGAGTCGGGGGGTTTACAATGAGCAGTTCTTC.

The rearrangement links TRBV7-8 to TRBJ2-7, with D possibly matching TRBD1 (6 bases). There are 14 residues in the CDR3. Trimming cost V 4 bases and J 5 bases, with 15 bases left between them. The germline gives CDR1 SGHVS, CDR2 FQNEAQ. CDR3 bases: TGTGCCAGCAGCTCTCTTTCACAGGGTAACGAGCAGTACTTC. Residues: CASSSLSQGNEQYF.

The DNA of the CDR3 is TGTGCCAGCAGAAAGGACAGGGGGCTATATCAGCCCCAGCATTTT. Its protein is CASRKDRGLYQPQHF. V and J are TRBV2 and TRBJ1-5; TRBD1 agrees at 11 bases. The CDR3 runs 15 residues. Germline CDR1 reads SNHLY; CDR2 reads FYNNEI. The J segment lost 5 bases and the V segment lost 6 bases, leaving 6 bases of the junction unmatched.

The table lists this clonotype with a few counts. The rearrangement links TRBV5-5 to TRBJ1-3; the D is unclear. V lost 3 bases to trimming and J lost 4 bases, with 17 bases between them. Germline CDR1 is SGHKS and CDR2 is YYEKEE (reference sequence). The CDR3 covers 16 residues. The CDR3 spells CASSSQFYHAGNTIYF. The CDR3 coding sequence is TGTGCCAGCAGCTCCCAGTTTTATCATGCCGGAAACACCATATATTTT.

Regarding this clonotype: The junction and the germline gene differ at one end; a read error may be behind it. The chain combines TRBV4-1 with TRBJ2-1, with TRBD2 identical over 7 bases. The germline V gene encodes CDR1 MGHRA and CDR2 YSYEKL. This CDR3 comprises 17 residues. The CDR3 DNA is TGCGCCAGCGGCCAGGGAGCCAAGGGGACTACCTACAATGAGCAGTTCTTC. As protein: CASGQGAKGTTYNEQFF.

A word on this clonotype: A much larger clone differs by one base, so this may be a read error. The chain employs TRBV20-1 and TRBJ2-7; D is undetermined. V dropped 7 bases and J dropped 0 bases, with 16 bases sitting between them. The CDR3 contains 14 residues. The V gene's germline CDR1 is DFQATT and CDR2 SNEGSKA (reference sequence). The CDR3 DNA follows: TGCAGTGTTACGGCCCTGGCCCTCTCCTACGAGCAGTACTTC. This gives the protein CSVTALALSYEQYF.

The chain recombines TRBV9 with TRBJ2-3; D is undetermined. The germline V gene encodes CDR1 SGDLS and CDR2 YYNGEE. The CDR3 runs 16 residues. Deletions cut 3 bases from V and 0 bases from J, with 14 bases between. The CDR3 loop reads CASSARSLTSTDTQYF. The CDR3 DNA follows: TGTGCCAGCAGCGCCCGCTCCTTAACTAGCACAGATACGCAGTATTTT.

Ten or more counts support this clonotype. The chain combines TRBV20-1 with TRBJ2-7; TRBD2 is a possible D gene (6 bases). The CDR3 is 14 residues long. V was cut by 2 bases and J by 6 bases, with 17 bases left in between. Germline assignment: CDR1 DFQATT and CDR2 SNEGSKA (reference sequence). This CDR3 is CSARPPRGWVEQYF. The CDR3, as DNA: TGCAGTGCTAGACCTCCCCGGGGGTGGGTCGAGCAGTACTTC.

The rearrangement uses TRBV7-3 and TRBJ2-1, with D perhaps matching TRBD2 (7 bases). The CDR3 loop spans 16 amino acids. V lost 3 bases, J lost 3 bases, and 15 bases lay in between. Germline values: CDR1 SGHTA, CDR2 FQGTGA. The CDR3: CASSLLGGANYNEQFF. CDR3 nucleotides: TGTGCCAGCAGCTTGCTAGGGGGGGCCAACTACAATGAGCAGTTCTTC.

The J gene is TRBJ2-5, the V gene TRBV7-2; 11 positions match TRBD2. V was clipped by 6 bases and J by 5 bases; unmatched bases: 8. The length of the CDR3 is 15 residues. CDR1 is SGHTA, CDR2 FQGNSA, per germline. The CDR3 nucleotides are TGTGCCAGCAGACCTAGCGGGGGGACCACGGAGACCCAGTACTTC. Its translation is CASRPSGGTTETQYF.

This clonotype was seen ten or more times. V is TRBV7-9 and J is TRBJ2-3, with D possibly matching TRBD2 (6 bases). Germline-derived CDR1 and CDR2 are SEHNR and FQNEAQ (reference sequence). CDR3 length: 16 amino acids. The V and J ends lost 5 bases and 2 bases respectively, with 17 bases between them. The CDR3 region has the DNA TGTGCCAGCAGCGACGATGCGGGAAGCGTCACAGATACGCAGTATTTT. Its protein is CASSDDAGSVTDTQYF.

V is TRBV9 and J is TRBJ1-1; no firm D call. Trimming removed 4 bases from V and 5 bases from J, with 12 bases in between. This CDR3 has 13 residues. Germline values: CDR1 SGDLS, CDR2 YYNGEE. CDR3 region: CASSPPVGTEAFF. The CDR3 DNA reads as TGTGCCAGCAGCCCACCGGTTGGTACTGAAGCTTTCTTT.

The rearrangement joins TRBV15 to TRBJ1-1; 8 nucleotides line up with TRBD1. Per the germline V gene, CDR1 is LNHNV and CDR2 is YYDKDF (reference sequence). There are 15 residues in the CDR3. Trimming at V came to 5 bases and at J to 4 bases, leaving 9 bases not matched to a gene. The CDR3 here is CATSLRTGTATEAFF. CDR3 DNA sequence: TGTGCCACCAGCTTACGGACAGGGACGGCCACTGAAGCTTTCTTT. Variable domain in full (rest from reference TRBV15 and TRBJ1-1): DAMVIQNPRYQVTQFGKPVTLSCSQTLNHNVMYWYQQKSSQAPKLLFHYYDKDFNNEADTPDNFQSRRPNTSFCFLDIRSPGLGDTAMYLCATSLRTGTATEAFFGQGTRLTVV.

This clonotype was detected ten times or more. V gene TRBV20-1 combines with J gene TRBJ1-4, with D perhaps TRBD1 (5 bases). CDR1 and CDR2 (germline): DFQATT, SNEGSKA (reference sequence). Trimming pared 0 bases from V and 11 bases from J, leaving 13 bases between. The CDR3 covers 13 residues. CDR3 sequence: CSAREDGGEKLFF. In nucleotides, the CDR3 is TGCAGTGCTAGAGAGGACGGGGGGGAGAAACTGTTTTTT.